This T cell receptor (beta chain) was profiled in a study of blood T cell repertoires in COVID-19. Some clones are missing from TCRdb's copy, which holds only in-frame ones; the method was immunoSEQ multiplex PCR. Of around 150,000 clones listed, 80% to 95% are singletons. This CDR3 is built from 12 residues. CDR1 is SGHTS, CDR2 YDEGEE, per germline. The V and J ends lost 10 bases and 2 bases respectively, with 13 bases between them. The chain uses TRBV5-8 and TRBJ2-7; D is uncertain. This TCR derives from a woman in her fifties or sixties with COVID-19, enrolled during active disease. Sequencing used peripheral blood. The CDR3 nucleotides read TGTGCCGCCAGCCCGGGTCCCTACGAGCAGTACTTC. This codes for CAASPGPYEQYF.